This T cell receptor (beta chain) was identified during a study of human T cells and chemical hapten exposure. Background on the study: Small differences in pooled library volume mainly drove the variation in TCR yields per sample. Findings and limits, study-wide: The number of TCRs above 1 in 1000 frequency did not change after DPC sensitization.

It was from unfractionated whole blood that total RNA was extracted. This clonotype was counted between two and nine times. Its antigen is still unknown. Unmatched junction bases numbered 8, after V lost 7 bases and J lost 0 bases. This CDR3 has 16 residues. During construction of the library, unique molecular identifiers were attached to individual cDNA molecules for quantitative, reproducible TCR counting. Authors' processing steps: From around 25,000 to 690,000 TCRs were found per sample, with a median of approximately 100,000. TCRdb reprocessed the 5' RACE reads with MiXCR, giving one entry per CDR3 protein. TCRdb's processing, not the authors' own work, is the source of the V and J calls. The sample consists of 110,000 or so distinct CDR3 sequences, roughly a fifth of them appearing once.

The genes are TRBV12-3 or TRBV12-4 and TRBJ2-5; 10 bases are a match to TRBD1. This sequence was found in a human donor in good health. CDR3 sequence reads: CASNPTGGLYQETQYF. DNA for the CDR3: TGTGCCAGCAACCCGACAGGGGGCCTTTACCAAGAGACCCAGTACTTC.